This TCR beta chain was documented in a study of tumor and adjacent non-tumor tissue in lung cancer. The germline gives CDR1 MGHRA, CDR2 YSYEKL. There are 19 residues in the CDR3. This sample's RNA came from whole unsorted tissue. A modified ARM-PCR protocol with three rounds of nested PCR amplified TCRbeta. Each CDR3 protein is one row after TCRdb ran MiXCR on the multiplex PCR reads. The data contain approximately 90,000 distinct CDR3 sequences, around three fifths of them singletons. Comments on this clonotype: As yet, its antigen is unknown. The junction and the germline gene differ at one end; a read error may be behind it.

Broader study findings: Normal lung showed higher cumulative top 100 clone frequency than tumor.

The receptor was isolated from a man between 65 and 79 years old with non-small cell lung cancer. The chain combines TRBV4-1 with TRBJ2-3; 12 bases align to TRBD1. The specimen sequenced was lung tumor tissue. CDR3 sequence reads: CANSQGRDRGQMGADTQYF. In nucleotides, the CDR3 is TGCGCCAACAGCCAAGGCCGGGACAGGGGGCAAATGGGAGCAGATACGCAGTATTTT.